The 8 T cell receptor beta chains reported below all come from one sample, sequenced in a study of identifying expanded T cells in peripheral blood. Sequenced by immunoSEQ multiplex PCR; TCRdb stores in-frame clones only, minus some. There are 90,000 to 110,000 clones in the sample; about 88% occur only once, and approximately 8% lies in the top ten. The sequenced sample was blood. Receptor source: a person between 18 and 69 years old in good health.

The rearrangement joins TRBV5-1 to TRBJ2-2; D may be TRBD1 (6 bases). The germline V gene has CDR1 SGHRS and CDR2 YFSETQ. There are 16 residues in the CDR3. V was trimmed by 5 bases and J by 6 bases, leaving 20 bases between them. The CDR3 DNA follows: TGCGCCAGCAGTCTTAGGGACATAAGGGGCGCCGGGGAGCTGTTTTTT. Protein sequence: CASSLRDIRGAGELFF.

The chain uses TRBV6-6 and TRBJ2-3; unclear D gene. V gave up 8 bases and J gave up 2 bases, with 11 bases separating them. Germline V gene sequence: CDR1 MNHNY, CDR2 SVGAGI (reference sequence). The CDR3 has 13 amino acids. The CDR3 DNA sequence: TGTGCCAGCTTTTTCGCCTCCACAGATACGCAGTATTTT. Its protein product is CASFFASTDTQYF.

The chain couples TRBV19 to TRBJ2-7; D gene uncertain. The germline V gene encodes CDR1 LNHDA and CDR2 SQIVND (reference sequence). This CDR3 comprises 11 residues. V lost 5 bases, J lost 3 bases, and 5 bases lay in between. The CDR3 nucleotides are TGTGCCAGTAGTGATTACTACGAGCAGTACTTC. Translating it yields CASSDYYEQYF.

The V gene is TRBV19, the J gene TRBJ1-1; 9 bases align to TRBD1. This CDR3 has 15 residues. Germline V lookup: CDR1 LNHDA, CDR2 SQIVND (reference sequence). J was trimmed by 10 bases and V by 5 bases; bases with no gene match: 14. CDR3 DNA sequence: TGTGCCAGTAGTCCAGTACCGGGACAGGGTCGTGGAGCTTTCTTT. The encoded protein is CASSPVPGQGRGAFF.

The V gene is TRBV27, the J gene TRBJ2-7, with 12 bases fitting TRBD2. The V gene's germline CDR1 is MNHEY and CDR2 SMNVEV (reference sequence). The V segment lost 5 bases and the J segment 1 base; nucleotides outside the gene matches: 3. There are 15 residues in the CDR3. DNA for the CDR3: TGTGCCAGCAGTCAAGGACTAGCGGGATCCTACGAGCAGTACTTC. The encoded protein is CASSQGLAGSYEQYF.

The V gene is TRBV4-3, the J gene TRBJ1-1; D remains ambiguous. V dropped 1 base and J dropped 3 bases, with 9 bases sitting between them. The CDR3 length is 14 residues. Germline lookup yields CDR1 LGHNA and CDR2 YSLEER. CDR3 residues: CASSQVGHHTEAFF. CDR3 nucleotides: TGCGCCAGCAGCCAAGTTGGTCATCACACTGAAGCTTTCTTT.

This chain joins TRBV6-5 and TRBJ1-1; TRBD1 matches 8 bases. The CDR3 runs 16 residues. Germline-derived CDR1 and CDR2 are MNHEY and SVGAGI. The J segment lost 3 bases and the V segment lost 2 bases, leaving 8 bases of the junction unmatched. The CDR3 protein is CASSYLWTGSDTEAFF. As DNA, the CDR3 is TGTGCCAGCAGTTACCTCTGGACAGGGTCGGACACTGAAGCTTTCTTT.

This CDR3 is CASSQTGLGANVLTF. Here the CDR3 DNA reads TGTGCCAGCAGCCAGACAGGGCTCGGGGCCAACGTCCTGACTTTC. The rearrangement links TRBV7-9 to TRBJ2-6; 7 bases fit TRBD1. The ends lost 5 bases at V and 4 bases at J; junction bases unmatched: 5. The CDR3 has 15 residues. Germline V gene data show CDR1 as SEHNR and CDR2 as FQNEAQ (reference sequence).